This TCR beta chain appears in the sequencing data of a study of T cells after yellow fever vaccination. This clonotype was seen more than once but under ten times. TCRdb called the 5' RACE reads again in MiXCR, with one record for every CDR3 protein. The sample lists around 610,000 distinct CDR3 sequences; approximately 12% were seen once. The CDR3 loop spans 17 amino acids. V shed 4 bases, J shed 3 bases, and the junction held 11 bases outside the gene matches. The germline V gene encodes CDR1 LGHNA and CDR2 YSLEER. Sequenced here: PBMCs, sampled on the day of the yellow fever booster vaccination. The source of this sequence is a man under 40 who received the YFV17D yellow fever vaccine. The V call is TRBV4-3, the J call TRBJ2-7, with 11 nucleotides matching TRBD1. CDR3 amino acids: CASSPNLMGTGGYEQYF. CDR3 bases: TGCGCCAGCAGCCCCAACTTAATGGGGACAGGGGGCTACGAGCAGTACTTC.